This T cell receptor (beta chain) is drawn from a study of regulatory T cells in long-lasting Graves disease. The wider study: Prior antithyroid drug treatment in newly diagnosed Graves' patients lasted under 3 months.

Time point noted: newly diagnosed GD, antithyroid drugs for less than 3 months. The TCR library used RNA extracted from PBMCs. Peripheral blood, nine milliliters of it, was drawn into EDTA tubes. This clonotype was seen many times. With iRepertoire HTBI primers and Arm-PCR of CDR3 regions, TCR beta libraries were built. TCRdb ran MiXCR on the multiplex PCR reads and lists one entry per CDR3 protein. Here the sample spans 450,000 to 600,000 distinct CDR3 sequences, around 16% being singletons. This CDR3 contains 14 residues. Germline V CDR1 and CDR2: SNHLY, FYNNEI. The ends were cut back, 5 bases at V and 5 bases at J, with 12 bases in the middle. The same data also contributed to another study, on T cells in Graves' hyperthyroidism and ophthalmopathy. That work adds: Blood held most thyroid clonotypes expanded above 0.001 frequency.

The receptor was derived from a man between 35 and 55 years old with Graves disease. This chain connects TRBV2 to TRBJ2-2; D tentatively fits TRBD1 or TRBD2 (5 bases each). The sample consisted of peripheral blood mononuclear cells (PBMCs), taken at new diagnosis, from a patient treated with antithyroid drugs. The CDR3 protein is CASSFGAVTGELFF. Written as DNA, the CDR3 is TGTGCCAGCAGTTTCGGGGCGGTTACCGGGGAGCTGTTTTTT.